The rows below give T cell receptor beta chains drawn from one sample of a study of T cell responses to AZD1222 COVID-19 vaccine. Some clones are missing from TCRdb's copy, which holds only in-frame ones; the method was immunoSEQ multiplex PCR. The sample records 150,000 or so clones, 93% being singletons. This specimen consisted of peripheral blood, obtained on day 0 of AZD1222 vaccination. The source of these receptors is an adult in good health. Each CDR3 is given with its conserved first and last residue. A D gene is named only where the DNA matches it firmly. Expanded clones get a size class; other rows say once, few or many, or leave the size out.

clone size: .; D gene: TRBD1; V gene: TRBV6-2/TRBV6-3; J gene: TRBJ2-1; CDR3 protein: CASSGQGTYNEQFF; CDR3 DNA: TGTGCCAGCAGCGGACAGGGAACCTACAATGAGCAGTTCTTC
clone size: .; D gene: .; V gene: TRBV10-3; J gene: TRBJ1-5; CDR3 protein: CAISESDTVRTNQPQHF; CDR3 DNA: TGTGCCATCAGTGAATCGGACACAGTCAGGACAAATCAGCCCCAGCATTTT
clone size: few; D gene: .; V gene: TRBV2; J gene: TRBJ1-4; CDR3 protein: CASSEWGAGEKLFF; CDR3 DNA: TGTGCCAGCAGTGAATGGGGGGCTGGTGAAAAACTGTTTTTT
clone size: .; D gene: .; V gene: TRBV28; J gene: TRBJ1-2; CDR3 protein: CASSLPEGLDYGYTF; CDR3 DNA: TGTGCCAGCAGTTTACCTGAGGGCCTGGACTATGGCTACACCTTC
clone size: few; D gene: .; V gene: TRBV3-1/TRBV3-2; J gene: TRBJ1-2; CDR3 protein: CASSPKDGNYGYTF; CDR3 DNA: TGTGCCAGCAGCCCGAAGGACGGGAACTATGGCTACACCTTC
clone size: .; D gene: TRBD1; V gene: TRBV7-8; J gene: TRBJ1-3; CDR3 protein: CASSLSRVGTAGNTIYF; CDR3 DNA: TGTGCCAGCAGCTTATCTCGAGTCGGGACAGCTGGAAACACCATATATTTT
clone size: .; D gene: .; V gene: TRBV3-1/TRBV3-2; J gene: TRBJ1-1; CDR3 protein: CASTGSVTLGNMNTEAFF; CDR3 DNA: TGTGCCAGCACCGGCAGCGTCACCCTAGGGAACATGAACACTGAAGCTTTCTTT
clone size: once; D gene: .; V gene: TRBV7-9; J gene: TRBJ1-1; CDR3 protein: CASSFPAGGAEAFF; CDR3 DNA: TGTGCCAGCAGCTTCCCCGCGGGGGGGGCTGAAGCTTTCTTT
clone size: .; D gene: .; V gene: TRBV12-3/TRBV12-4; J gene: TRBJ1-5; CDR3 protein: CASSFGSNQPQHF; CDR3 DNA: TGTGCCAGCAGTTTCGGAAGCAATCAGCCCCAGCATTTT
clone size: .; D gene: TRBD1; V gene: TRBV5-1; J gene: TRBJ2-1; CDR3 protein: CASSLDRGTYNEQFF; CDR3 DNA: TGCGCCAGCAGCTTGGACAGGGGAACCTACAATGAGCAGTTCTTC
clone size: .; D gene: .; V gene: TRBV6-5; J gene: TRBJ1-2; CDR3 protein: CASSWDDGGYTF; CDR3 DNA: TGTGCCAGCAGTTGGGACGACGGGGGCTACACCTTC
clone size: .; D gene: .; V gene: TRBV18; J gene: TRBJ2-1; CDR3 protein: CASSPPSKGIDEQFF; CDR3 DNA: TGTGCCAGCTCACCACCGTCCAAGGGTATCGATGAGCAGTTCTTC
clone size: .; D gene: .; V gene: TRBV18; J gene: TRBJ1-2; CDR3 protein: CASSPVQGGGYTF; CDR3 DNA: TGTGCCAGCTCACCAGTTCAAGGAGGGGGCTACACCTTC
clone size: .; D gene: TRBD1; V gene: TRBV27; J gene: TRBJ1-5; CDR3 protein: CASSWGQGADQPQHF; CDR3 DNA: TGTGCCAGCAGTTGGGGACAGGGGGCTGATCAGCCCCAGCATTTT
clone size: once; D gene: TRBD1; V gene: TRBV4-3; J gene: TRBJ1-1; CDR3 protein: CATSQQGGPGAFF; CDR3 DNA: TGCGCCACCAGCCAACAGGGGGGGCCTGGCGCTTTCTTT
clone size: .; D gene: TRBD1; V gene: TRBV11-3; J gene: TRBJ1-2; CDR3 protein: CASSLDGQGWPYGYTF; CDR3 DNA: TGTGCCAGCAGCTTAGATGGACAGGGGTGGCCCTATGGCTACACCTTC
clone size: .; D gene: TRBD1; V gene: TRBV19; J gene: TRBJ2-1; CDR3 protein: CASSSRDRLPPREQFF; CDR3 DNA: TGTGCCAGTAGTAGCCGGGACAGGCTTCCCCCCAGGGAGCAGTTCTTC
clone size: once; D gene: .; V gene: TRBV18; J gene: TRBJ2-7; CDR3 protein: CASSPQSTAATYEQYF; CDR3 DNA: TGTGCCAGCTCACCACAATCTACAGCCGCAACTTACGAGCAGTACTTC
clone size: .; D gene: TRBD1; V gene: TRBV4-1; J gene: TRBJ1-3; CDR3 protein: CASSQFMGRATGGIGNTIYF; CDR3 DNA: TGCGCCAGCAGCCAATTTATGGGGCGCGCGACAGGGGGGATAGGAAACACCATATATTTT
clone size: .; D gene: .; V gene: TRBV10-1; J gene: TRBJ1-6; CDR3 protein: CASSESPGGSPLHF; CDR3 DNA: TGCGCCAGCAGTGAGTCACCCGGCGGGTCACCCCTCCACTTT
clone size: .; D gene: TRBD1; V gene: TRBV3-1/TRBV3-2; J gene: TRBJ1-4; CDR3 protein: CASSYRDSEKLFF; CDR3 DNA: TGTGCCAGCAGTTACCGGGACAGCGAAAAACTGTTTTTT
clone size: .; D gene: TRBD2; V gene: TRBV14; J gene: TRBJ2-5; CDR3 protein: CASSQDQFGLAGGRAETQYF; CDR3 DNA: TGTGCCAGCAGCCAAGATCAATTTGGACTAGCGGGGGGGCGTGCAGAGACCCAGTACTTC
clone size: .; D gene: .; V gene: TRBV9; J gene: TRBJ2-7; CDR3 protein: CASSAGLGYEQYF; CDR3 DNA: TGTGCCAGCAGCGCAGGACTTGGCTACGAGCAGTACTTC
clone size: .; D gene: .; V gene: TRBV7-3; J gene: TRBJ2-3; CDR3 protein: CASGTDTQYF; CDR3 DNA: TGTGCCAGCGGCACAGATACGCAGTATTTT
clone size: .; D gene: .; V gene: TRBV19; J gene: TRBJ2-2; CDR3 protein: CASSILDSRTGELFF; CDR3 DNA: TGTGCCAGTAGTATCTTGGACAGTCGCACCGGGGAGCTGTTTTTT
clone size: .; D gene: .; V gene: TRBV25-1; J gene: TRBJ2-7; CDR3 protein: CASRPGANPYEQYF; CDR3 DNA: TGTGCCAGCAGACCAGGGGCGAACCCCTACGAGCAGTACTTC